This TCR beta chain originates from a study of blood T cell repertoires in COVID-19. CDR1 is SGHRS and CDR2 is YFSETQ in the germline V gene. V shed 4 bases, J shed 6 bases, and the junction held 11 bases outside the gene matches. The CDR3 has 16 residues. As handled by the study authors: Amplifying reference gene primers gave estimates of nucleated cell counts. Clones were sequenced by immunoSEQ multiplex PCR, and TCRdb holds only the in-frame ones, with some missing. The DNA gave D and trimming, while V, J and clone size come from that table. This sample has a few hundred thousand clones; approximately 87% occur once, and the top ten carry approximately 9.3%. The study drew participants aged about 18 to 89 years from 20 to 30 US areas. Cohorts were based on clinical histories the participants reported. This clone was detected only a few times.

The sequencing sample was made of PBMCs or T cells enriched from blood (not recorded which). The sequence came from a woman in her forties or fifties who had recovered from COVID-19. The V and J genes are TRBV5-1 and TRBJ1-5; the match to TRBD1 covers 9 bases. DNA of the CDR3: TGCGCCAGCAGCCGTGATGGACAGGGGTTTGGTCAGCCCCAGCATTTT. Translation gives CASSRDGQGFGQPQHF. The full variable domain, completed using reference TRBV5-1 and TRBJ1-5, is KAGVTQTPRYLIKTRGQQVTLSCSPISGHRSVSWYQQTPGQGLQFLFEYFSETQRNKGNFPGRFSGRQFSNSRSEMNVSTLELGDSALYLCASSRDGQGFGQPQHFGDGTRLSIL.